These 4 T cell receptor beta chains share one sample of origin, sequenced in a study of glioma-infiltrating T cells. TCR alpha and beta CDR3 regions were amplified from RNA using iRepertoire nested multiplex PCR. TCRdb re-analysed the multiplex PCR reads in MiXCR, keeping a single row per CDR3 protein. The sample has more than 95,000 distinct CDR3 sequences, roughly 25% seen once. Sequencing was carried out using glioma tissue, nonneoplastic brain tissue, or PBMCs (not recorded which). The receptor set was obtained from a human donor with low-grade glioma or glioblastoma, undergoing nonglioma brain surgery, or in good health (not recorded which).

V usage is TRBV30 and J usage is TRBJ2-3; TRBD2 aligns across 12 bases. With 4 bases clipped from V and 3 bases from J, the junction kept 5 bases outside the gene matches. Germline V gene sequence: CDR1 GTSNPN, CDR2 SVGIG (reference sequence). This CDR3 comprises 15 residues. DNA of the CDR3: TGTGCCTGGAACCGACTAGCGGGAGAAACAGATACGCAGTATTTT. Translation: CAWNRLAGETDTQYF. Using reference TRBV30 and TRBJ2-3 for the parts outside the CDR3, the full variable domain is SQTIHQWPATLVQPVGSPLSLECTVEGTSNPNLYWYRQAAGRGLQLLFYSVGIGQISSEVPQNLSASRPQDRQFILSSKKLLLSDSGFYLCAWNRLAGETDTQYFGPGTRLTVL.

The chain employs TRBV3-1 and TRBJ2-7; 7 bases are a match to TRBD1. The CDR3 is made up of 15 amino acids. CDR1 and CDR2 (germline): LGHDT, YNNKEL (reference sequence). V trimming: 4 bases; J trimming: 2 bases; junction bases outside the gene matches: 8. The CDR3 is CASSRQDRSPYEQYF. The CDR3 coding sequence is TGTGCCAGCAGCCGGCAGGACAGGTCCCCCTACGAGCAGTACTTC.

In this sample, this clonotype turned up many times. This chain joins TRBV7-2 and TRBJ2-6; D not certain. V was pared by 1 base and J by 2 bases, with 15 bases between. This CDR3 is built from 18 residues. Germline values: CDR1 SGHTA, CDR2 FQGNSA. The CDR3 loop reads CASSLELVEVAGANVLTF. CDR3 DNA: TGTGCCAGCAGCTTAGAGTTAGTCGAAGTGGCTGGGGCCAACGTCCTGACTTTC.

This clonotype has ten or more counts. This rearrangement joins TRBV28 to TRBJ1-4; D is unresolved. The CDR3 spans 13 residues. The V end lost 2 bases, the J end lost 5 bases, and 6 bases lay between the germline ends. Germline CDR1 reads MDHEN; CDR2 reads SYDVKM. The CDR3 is CASSLNGNEKLFF. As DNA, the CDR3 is TGTGCCAGCAGTTTAAACGGGAATGAAAAACTGTTTTTT.